Presented here are 25 T cell receptor beta chains from one specimen sequenced in a study of human T cells and chemical hapten exposure. TCRdb re-derived calls from the RACE reads in MiXCR, one entry per CDR3 protein. The table includes about 70,000 distinct CDR3 sequences, 9.8% detected once. Time point here: patch test 1, 2 weeks after DPC sensitization. Treatment meaning: therapeutic diphenylcyclopropenone sensitization with weekly scalp DPC. The sample in question was whole blood, obtained in connection with sensitization to the hapten diphenylcyclopropenone (DPC). Receptors were obtained from a woman between 40 and 50 years old with alopecia areata. Some clones in this sample may be carry-over from other donors' samples.

In the case of this clonotype: A clone one base away is much larger, so this may be a read error. The V call is TRBV4-1, the J call TRBJ2-7, with D uncertain. Trimming took off 4 bases at V and 2 bases at J, with 15 bases between the two ends. The CDR3 extends over 15 amino acids. Germline V gene sequence: CDR1 MGHRA, CDR2 YSYEKL. The CDR3 loop reads CASSPDPWSPYEQYF. CDR3 DNA: TGCGCCAGCAGCCCAGACCCATGGAGCCCCTACGAGCAGTACTTC.

In this sample, this clonotype turned up a few times. The chain joins TRBV11-2 to TRBJ2-1; no clear D. Trimming took off 5 bases at V and 8 bases at J, with 13 bases between the two ends. This CDR3 spans 13 amino acids. Germline values: CDR1 SGHAT, CDR2 FQNNGV. CDR3 sequence: CASSPQLSDEQFF. CDR3 DNA sequence: TGTGCCAGCAGCCCACAGCTTTCCGATGAGCAGTTCTTC.

This clonotype was recorded at least ten times. The chain has TRBV7-9 and TRBJ2-3; D is unresolved. Trimming shortened V by 5 bases and J by 1 base, and 10 bases separated the two germline ends. The CDR3 covers 14 residues. The germline CDR1 and CDR2 sequences are SEHNR and FQNEAQ (reference sequence). The CDR3 reads CASSPRKGTDTQYF. The CDR3 DNA reads TGTGCCAGCAGCCCTAGAAAAGGCACAGATACGCAGTATTTT.

This clonotype was observed many times. The V gene is TRBV5-6, the J gene TRBJ2-5; 7 bases fit TRBD1. The V gene end was trimmed by 4 bases and the J gene end by 1 base; junction bases not matched to a gene: 7. Per germline, CDR1 SGHDT and CDR2 YYEEEE. This CDR3 spans 15 amino acids. The CDR3 DNA reads TGTGCCAGCAGCCCTAGGACAGGTTTCCAAGAGACCCAGTACTTC. Translated, it gives CASSPRTGFQETQYF.

This rearrangement joins TRBV20-1 to TRBJ2-4; a possible D gene is TRBD2 (6 bases). The germline gives CDR1 DFQATT, CDR2 SNEGSKA (reference sequence). V was pared by 2 bases and J by 2 bases, with 25 bases between. This CDR3 is built from 19 residues. DNA for the CDR3: TGCAGTGCTAGACCCGGCGGGGCACTCAATAGGGGATCCAAAAACATTCAGTACTTC. Translating gives CSARPGGALNRGSKNIQYF.

This clonotype was counted only a few times. The chain employs TRBV29-1 and TRBJ2-1; D gene ambiguous. CDR1 and CDR2 (germline): SQVTM, ANQGSEA. The CDR3 spans 12 residues. The V and J ends lost 5 bases and 6 bases respectively, with 11 bases between them. CDR3: CSVLNPSNEQFF. DNA of the CDR3: TGCAGCGTTCTTAACCCGTCCAATGAGCAGTTCTTC.

J is TRBJ2-1 and V is TRBV27; D gene uncertain. Germline CDR1 is MNHEY and CDR2 is SMNVEV (reference sequence). The CDR3 totals 17 residues. Trimming shortened V by 0 bases and J by 0 bases, and 12 bases separated the two germline ends. CDR3 sequence: CASSLSPGTSSYNEQFF. Written as DNA, the CDR3 is TGTGCCAGCAGTTTATCCCCTGGTACGAGCTCCTACAATGAGCAGTTCTTC.

The chain carries TRBV18 and TRBJ2-5; D is undetermined. CDR1 and CDR2 (germline): KGHSH, LQKENI. The CDR3 contains 15 residues. V lost 0 bases to trimming and J lost 1 base, with 9 bases between them. CDR3 in amino acids: CASSPPSTRQETQYF. Written as DNA, the CDR3 is TGTGCCAGCTCACCACCGTCTACCCGCCAAGAGACCCAGTACTTC.

The table lists this clonotype with a few counts. The rearrangement uses TRBV7-6 and TRBJ1-2; D is ambiguous. The germline V and J ends were trimmed by 5 bases and 2 bases, with 9 bases remaining between them. This CDR3 is built from 13 residues. Germline-derived CDR1 and CDR2 are SGHVS and FNYEAQ. This CDR3 is CASSDARNYGYTF. For the CDR3, the DNA is TGTGCCAGCAGCGACGCACGGAACTATGGCTACACCTTC.

This clonotype was seen more than once but under ten times. This chain links TRBV19 with TRBJ2-7; the D call may be TRBD1 or TRBD2 (5 bases each). The V and J ends lost 9 bases and 2 bases respectively, with 23 bases between them. CDR3 length: 16 residues. Germline lookup yields CDR1 LNHDA and CDR2 SQIVND (reference sequence). This chain's CDR3 is CASGTGPKIGPYEQYF. In DNA, the CDR3 is TGTGCCAGCGGAACGGGACCGAAGATCGGTCCCTACGAGCAGTACTTC.

In its sample, this clonotype was seen a few times. The rearrangement uses TRBV29-1 and TRBJ2-5; possibly TRBD1 for D (6 bases). CDR3 length equals 11 residues. Germline V gives CDR1 SQVTM, CDR2 ANQGSEA. Trimming took off 6 bases at V and 5 bases at J, with 10 bases between the two ends. CDR3 coding DNA: TGCAGCGTGGGACAACAGGAGACCCAGTACTTC. Translating it yields CSVGQQETQYF.

This clonotype was recorded a few times. The chain recombines TRBV4-2 with TRBJ2-6, with 11 bases that match TRBD1. This CDR3 region has 19 residues. Germline assignment: CDR1 LGHNA and CDR2 YNFKEQ. The trim removed 0 bases at V and 4 bases at J, leaving 8 bases unmatched. This CDR3 reads CASSQDLGQGARGANVLTF. As DNA, the CDR3 is TGTGCCAGCAGCCAAGATCTAGGACAGGGGGCGCGGGGGGCCAACGTCCTGACTTTC.

J is TRBJ2-4 and V is TRBV9; D gene uncertain. Germline loops: CDR1 SGDLS, CDR2 YYNGEE. The CDR3 runs 17 residues. V lost 3 bases and J 8 bases, leaving 24 bases between the germline ends. The CDR3 here is CASSARALGFGQDIQYF. As DNA, the CDR3 is TGTGCCAGCAGCGCTAGGGCCTTAGGGTTCGGGCAGGACATTCAGTACTTC.

This clonotype was counted many times. This rearrangement joins TRBV12-3 or TRBV12-4 to TRBJ1-5; unclear D gene. The germline V and J ends were trimmed by 6 bases and 7 bases, with 13 bases remaining between them. The CDR3 has 13 residues. The CDR3 is CASSAVAGQPQHF. The CDR3 region has the DNA TGTGCCAGCAGCGCGGTCGCAGGACAGCCCCAGCATTTT.

This clonotype was counted ten times or more. The rearrangement joins TRBV7-9 to TRBJ2-3; 10 bases are shared with TRBD2. The ends lost 4 bases at V and 3 bases at J; junction bases unmatched: 4. Germline V gene sequence: CDR1 SEHNR, CDR2 FQNEAQ (reference sequence). The CDR3 length is 15 residues. DNA of the CDR3: TGTGCCAGCAGCTACACTAGCGGGGCAACAGATACGCAGTATTTT. Amino acids: CASSYTSGATDTQYF.

This clonotype was detected many times. The V call is TRBV28, the J call TRBJ2-4; no clear D. CDR1 MDHEN and CDR2 SYDVKM come from the germline V gene. V lost 3 bases to trimming and J lost 0 bases, with 21 bases between them. The CDR3 runs to 19 residues. CDR3 nucleotide sequence: TGTGCCAGCAGTTTGAGGACCACCCGACCTCCCCGAGCCAAAAACATTCAGTACTTC. Amino acids: CASSLRTTRPPRAKNIQYF.

This clonotype was seen more than once but under ten times. This rearrangement joins TRBV27 to TRBJ1-2; TRBD1 agrees at 8 bases. CDR3 length: 17 amino acids. V dropped 6 bases and J dropped 0; count of bases not matched to a gene: 12. Germline lookup yields CDR1 MNHEY and CDR2 SMNVEV (reference sequence). DNA of the CDR3: TGTGCCAGCAGACCTATCAGGGGGCTTGAAGCTAACTATGGCTACACCTTC. Its translation: CASRPIRGLEANYGYTF.

The rearrangement links TRBV12-3 or TRBV12-4 to TRBJ1-6; D call uncertain. The CDR3 length is 15 residues. Trimming took off 8 bases at V and 0 bases at J, with 11 bases between the two ends. DNA for the CDR3: TGTGCCAGCGGAGAAATAAGCTCCTATAATTCACCCCTCCACTTT. Residues: CASGEISSYNSPLHF.

In its sample, this clonotype was seen many times. This chain uses TRBV15 with TRBJ2-1; D ambiguous. Germline loops: CDR1 LNHNV, CDR2 YYDKDF (reference sequence). This CDR3 is built from 13 residues. The ends were cut back, 1 base at V and 8 bases at J, with 9 bases in the middle. The CDR3 DNA follows: TGTGCCACCAGCAGAGGGCTAAAGGATGAGCAGTTCTTC. This sequence encodes CATSRGLKDEQFF.

The chain uses TRBV10-1 and TRBJ2-3; D ambiguous. This CDR3 spans 15 amino acids. Germline V gives CDR1 WNHNN, CDR2 SYGVQD (reference sequence). Deletions cut 2 bases from V and 1 base from J, with 10 bases between. In DNA, the CDR3 is TGCGCCAGCAGTGAGCGAAGGACCCGCACAGATACGCAGTATTTT. This sequence encodes CASSERRTRTDTQYF.

The table lists this clonotype with many counts. The rearrangement links TRBV3-1 to TRBJ2-1, with no clear D. The germline V and J ends were trimmed by 4 bases and 5 bases, with 6 bases remaining between them. Germline loops: CDR1 LGHDT, CDR2 YNNKEL (reference sequence). The CDR3 spans 12 residues. The CDR3 DNA reads as TGTGCCAGCAGCCGTCGAAACAATGAGCAGTTCTTC. This sequence encodes CASSRRNNEQFF.

This clonotype appeared a few times. The CDR3 DNA reads as TGCGCCAGCAGCCAATCTCCCGGGGACGAGCAGTACTTC. Amino acids: CASSQSPGDEQYF. The chain carries TRBV4-3 and TRBJ2-7; a weak D match, TRBD2 (5 bases). The CDR3 is 13 amino acids. Germline V lookup: CDR1 LGHNA, CDR2 YSLEER. V lost 2 bases, J lost 5 bases, and 10 bases lay in between.

This clonotype was seen repeatedly, ten times or more. The CDR3 protein is CASSPPGGRGYTF. The CDR3 nucleotides read TGTGCCAGCAGTCCCCCCGGGGGAAGAGGCTACACCTTC. The chain carries TRBV6-2 or TRBV6-3 and TRBJ1-2; tentative D call: TRBD1 (5 bases). V dropped 5 bases and J dropped 8 bases, with 15 bases sitting between them. From germline, CDR1 is MNHEY and CDR2 SVGEGT. The CDR3 consists of 13 residues.

This clonotype was counted a few times. The genes are TRBV10-3 and TRBJ2-2; no firm D call. This CDR3 is built from 14 residues. Trimming cost V 0 bases and J 4 bases, with 6 bases left between them. CDR1 and CDR2 from the germline V gene are ENHRY and SYGVKD. The CDR3, as DNA: TGTGCCATCAGTGAGTCTAAAAGCACCGGGGAGCTGTTTTTT. It is translated as CAISESKSTGELFF.

This clonotype occurred many times. The rearrangement joins TRBV7-6 to TRBJ1-5; 8 nucleotides agree with TRBD1. This CDR3 is 14 amino acids long. The germline CDR1 and CDR2 sequences are SGHVS and FNYEAQ. Trimming at V came to 3 bases and at J to 7 bases, leaving 5 bases not matched to a gene. The CDR3 bases are TGTGCCAGCAGCTTCCAGGGGGCCGGCCAGCCCCAGCATTTT. This gives the protein CASSFQGAGQPQHF. The entire variable domain, with the rest obtained from reference TRBV7-6 and TRBJ1-5, is as follows: GAGVSQSPRYKVTKRGQDVALRCDPISGHVSLYWYRQALGQGPEFLTYFNYEAQQDKSGLPNDRFSAERPEGSISTLTIQRTEQRDSAMYRCASSFQGAGQPQHFGDGTRLSIL.